Listed here is a single T cell receptor beta chain. The antigen is not known. Time point defined: baseline, week 1 (first vaccination visit). Sample treatment: pre-vaccination baseline after standard-of-care therapy. Tumors from donors were new WHO grade 3 or 4 IDH1-mutant astrocytomas with ATRX loss. These data belong to a study of a mutant IDH1 vaccine in newly diagnosed glioma. Study-level information: Patients arrived already treated with radiotherapy, temozolomide, or both, most having had both. Study results and limitations: Top-clonotype changes in peripheral T cells seemed unrelated to pseudoprogression.

Generated by immunoSEQ multiplex PCR, the TCRdb table keeps only in-frame clones and is missing some. The table has tens of thousands of clones, roughly 88% seen once. Germline assignment: CDR1 LNHDA and CDR2 SQIVND (reference sequence). The CDR3 loop spans 16 amino acids. The junction had 16 bases not matched to a gene; V was cut back by 5 bases and J by 9 bases. This clonotype was obtained from a middle-aged man with glioma. This rearrangement joins TRBV19 to TRBJ2-1, with 7 bases fitting TRBD2. Specimen: PBMCs, collected from a glioma patient treated with radiotherapy, temozolomide or both. The CDR3 region is CASSDPGAGAGSEQFF. As DNA, the CDR3 is TGTGCCAGTAGTGACCCCGGGGCGGGAGCTGGAAGTGAGCAGTTCTTC.